One and the same sample provided the 20 T cell receptor beta chains below, sequenced in a study of blood T cells in healthy people across ages. A second PCR, run for roughly 7 to 12 cycles, used a sample-barcoded 5' primer plus a J-beta primer mix. TCRdb reanalysed the 5' RACE reads using MiXCR and keeps one entry per CDR3 protein. The table shows more than 1.4 million distinct CDR3 sequences, with approximately 38% occurring only once. Specimen: blood. The receptor source for this set is a woman in her late teens or twenties in good health.

This clonotype has a single count. This chain links TRBV11-2 with TRBJ1-1; a possible D gene is TRBD1 (6 bases). Trimming removed 5 bases at V and 4 bases at J, with 14 bases between. The CDR3 has 14 amino acids. Germline CDR1 reads SGHAT; CDR2 reads FQNNGV. CDR3 loop: CASSPGQFSTEAFF. CDR3 in DNA: TGTGCCAGCAGCCCTGGACAGTTTAGCACTGAAGCTTTCTTT.

The rearrangement links TRBV7-2 to TRBJ1-1, with 9 bases matching TRBD1. Germline CDR1 SGHTA, CDR2 FQGNSA. The CDR3 has 13 amino acids. V shed 6 bases, J shed 5 bases, and the junction held 4 bases outside the gene matches. The CDR3 sequence: CASRKDRGTEAFF. CDR3 DNA sequence: TGTGCCAGCAGGAAGGACAGGGGAACTGAAGCTTTCTTT.

The genes are TRBV14 and TRBJ2-1, with 7 bases that match TRBD1. The CDR3 covers 17 residues. The trim removed 1 base at V and 7 bases at J, leaving 13 bases unmatched. Germline V lookup: CDR1 SGHDN, CDR2 FVKESK. The CDR3 DNA follows: TGTGCCAGCAGCCAAGTCCAGACAGGGAGTTGGATAAATGAGCAGTTCTTC. As protein: CASSQVQTGSWINEQFF.

The genes are TRBV6-1 and TRBJ1-5, with D hard to call. The V end was cut by 0 bases, the J end by 1 base, with 10 bases between. Looked up from germline, CDR1 is MNHNS and CDR2 is SASEGT. The CDR3 length is 16 residues. This CDR3 reads CASSEAMSFSNQPQHF. Here the CDR3 DNA reads TGTGCCAGCAGTGAAGCGATGAGTTTCAGCAATCAGCCCCAGCATTTT.

The V call is TRBV7-9, the J call TRBJ1-6; 7 bases fit TRBD1. The V gene's germline CDR1 is SEHNR and CDR2 FQNEAQ (reference sequence). The length of the CDR3 is 14 residues. The V gene end was trimmed by 2 bases and the J gene end by 11 bases; junction bases not matched to a gene: 6. The CDR3 spells CASSLQGDGTPLHF. The DNA of the CDR3 is TGTGCCAGCAGCTTACAGGGGGACGGGACACCCCTCCACTTT. Using reference TRBV7-9 and TRBJ1-6 for the parts outside the CDR3, the full variable domain is DTGVSQNPRHKITKRGQNVTFRCDPISEHNRLYWYRQTLGQGPEFLTYFQNEAQLEKSRLLSDRFSAERPKGSFSTLEIQRTEQGDSAMYLCASSLQGDGTPLHFGNGTRLTVT.

This clonotype was counted only a few times. The chain couples TRBV2 to TRBJ2-4; D unclear. TRBJ2-7 explains the end of the DNA better; the J call may be wrong. Germline V gene data show CDR1 as SNHLY and CDR2 as FYNNEI. The CDR3 consists of 11 residues. The CDR3 here is CASREIYEQYF. DNA of the CDR3: TGTGCCAGCAGAGAAATATACGAGCAGTACTTC.

V is TRBV12-5 and J is TRBJ2-1; 8 bases match TRBD1. CDR1 and CDR2 (germline): LGHNT, FRNRAP. CDR3 length equals 15 residues. With 6 bases clipped from V and 4 bases from J, the junction kept 8 bases outside the gene matches. CDR3 in DNA: TGTGCTAGTGGGTTAGGACAGGGTGCGTACAATGAGCAGTTCTTC. Translated: CASGLGQGAYNEQFF.

The chain combines TRBV6-5 with TRBJ1-2; a possible D gene is TRBD1 (5 bases). V shed 5 bases and J shed 8 bases, with 15 bases lying between them. CDR1 and CDR2 (germline): MNHEY, SVGAGI. The length of the CDR3 is 13 residues. CDR3 residues: CASSRLSGGGYTF. CDR3 nucleotide sequence: TGTGCCAGCAGTCGACTATCCGGGGGAGGCTACACCTTC.

The rearrangement links TRBV6-6 to TRBJ2-3; a possible D gene is TRBD1 (6 bases). V shed 2 bases and J shed 5 bases, with 11 bases lying between them. CDR1 is MNHNY, CDR2 SVGAGI, per germline (reference sequence). This CDR3 has 14 residues. The CDR3 protein is CASSYRDTVDTQYF. The CDR3 coding sequence is TGTGCCAGCAGTTACCGGGACACCGTAGATACGCAGTATTTT.

This chain links TRBV15 with TRBJ1-6; a possible D gene is TRBD1 (5 bases). The CDR3 length is 18 residues. Trimming shortened V by 0 bases and J by 10 bases, and 22 bases separated the two germline ends. CDR1 is LNHNV, CDR2 YYDKDF, per germline (reference sequence). This chain's CDR3 is CATSRDSTGDVRGSPLHF. The DNA of the CDR3 is TGTGCCACCAGCAGAGATTCAACGGGGGACGTACGGGGCTCACCCCTCCACTTT.

This clonotype showed up just a few times. The genes are TRBV7-9 and TRBJ2-7; TRBD2 is a possible D gene (5 bases). Germline lookup yields CDR1 SEHNR and CDR2 FQNEAQ (reference sequence). This CDR3 contains 15 residues. V was shortened by 5 bases and J by 0 bases, with 14 bases between the two germline ends. The CDR3 DNA reads as TGTGCCAGCAGCCTAGGACGAGCGGCCTCCTACGAGCAGTACTTC. Translating it yields CASSLGRAASYEQYF.

The table lists this clonotype with a count of one. The chain uses TRBV30 and TRBJ1-5; no definite D call. CDR1 GTSNPN and CDR2 SVGIG come from the germline V gene (reference sequence). The CDR3 is 13 residues long. V was clipped by 2 bases and J by 6 bases, with 11 bases between them. CDR3 region: CAWSLEGSQPQHF. As DNA, the CDR3 is TGTGCCTGGAGTTTGGAAGGGAGTCAGCCCCAGCATTTT.

The V gene is TRBV4-1, the J gene TRBJ2-3; a possible D gene is TRBD2 (7 bases). Looked up from germline, CDR1 is MGHRA and CDR2 is YSYEKL. Trimming stripped 1 base from V and 0 bases from J, with 14 bases between. The CDR3 sequence is 17 residues long. CDR3 sequence (DNA): TGCGCCAGCAGCCAAGCAGGGGAGGGATCTAGCACAGATACGCAGTATTTT. Residues: CASSQAGEGSSTDTQYF.

J is TRBJ1-1 and V is TRBV6-5; a weak D match, TRBD1 (5 bases). The V end was cut by 0 bases, the J end by 6 bases, with 11 bases between. From germline, CDR1 is MNHEY and CDR2 SVGAGI. The CDR3 spans 14 residues. The CDR3 sequence is CASSYSRQLSEAFF. The CDR3 coding sequence is TGTGCCAGCAGTTACTCGCGACAGCTTTCTGAAGCTTTCTTT.

There are a few counts of this clonotype. The chain uses TRBV6-1 and TRBJ2-3, with D possibly being TRBD1 (6 bases). The germline gives CDR1 MNHNS, CDR2 SASEGT. The germline V and J ends were trimmed by 7 bases and 0 bases, with 14 bases remaining between them. This CDR3 spans 15 amino acids. The CDR3 sequence is CASTLEGQSTDTQYF. In DNA form, the CDR3 reads TGTGCCAGCACCCTCGAAGGACAGAGCACAGATACGCAGTATTTT.

This clonotype was counted ten times or more. The DNA of the CDR3 is TGTGCCATCAGACAACCGGCCGGGACAGGGGAAAATACTGAAGCTTTCTTT. This gives the protein CAIRQPAGTGENTEAFF. The rearrangement uses TRBV10-3 and TRBJ1-1, with 10 nucleotides matching TRBD1. Trimming cost V 6 bases and J 5 bases; bases outside gene matches: 15. The CDR3 is 17 amino acids. Germline loops: CDR1 ENHRY, CDR2 SYGVKD.

A few counts support this clonotype. The chain employs TRBV4-2 and TRBJ2-7; the match to TRBD2 covers 8 bases. The CDR3 spans 15 residues. Trimming removed 4 bases from V and 5 bases from J; junction bases left unmatched: 10. Germline V gene data show CDR1 as LGHNA and CDR2 as YNFKEQ. The CDR3 nucleotides are TGTGCCAGCAGCCCCTCACTAGCGGCTGTCCACGAGCAGTACTTC. It specifies CASSPSLAAVHEQYF.

About this clonotype itself: This likely comes from a read error, as the CDR3 has no conserved phenylalanine or tryptophan at its end. The rearrangement joins TRBV28 to TRBJ2-7; D may correspond to TRBD1 or TRBD2 (5 bases each). The germline CDR1 and CDR2 sequences are MDHEN and SYDVKM. The CDR3 contains 12 residues. The V end lost 5 bases, the J end lost 7 bases, and 12 bases lay between the germline ends. The CDR3 sequence is CASSPRGLEQYL. CDR3 DNA sequence: TGTGCCAGCAGTCCTCGGGGCTTAGAGCAGTACTTA.

Notes on this clonotype: A much bigger clone sits one base away, suggesting this may be a read error. The V call is TRBV20-1, the J call TRBJ2-1; D ambiguous. Judging by the DNA end, TRBJ2-7 fits better; the J call may be wrong. The CDR3 is 12 amino acids. From germline, CDR1 is DFQATT and CDR2 SNEGSKA (reference sequence). This CDR3 reads CSARRVYNEQYF. In DNA, the CDR3 is TGCAGTGCTAGACGTGTCTACAATGAGCAGTACTTC.

V and J are TRBV10-2 and TRBJ2-1; D assignment may be TRBD1 or TRBD2 (6 bases each). This CDR3 comprises 15 residues. V was clipped by 2 bases and J by 2 bases, with 10 bases between them. CDR1 is WSHSY and CDR2 is SAAADI in the germline V gene. The CDR3 coding sequence is TGCGCCAGCAGTGAGATCGGGGGCCCCTACAATGAGCAGTTCTTC. Translation gives CASSEIGGPYNEQFF.